These 13 T cell receptor beta chains share one sample of origin, sequenced in a study of blood T cell repertoires in COVID-19. Assay used: immunoSEQ multiplex PCR; TCRdb lists only in-frame clones, some missing. This sample yields under 150,000 clones, of which more than 75% are seen a single time; 5% belongs to the top ten. Sequencing was done on a sample of peripheral blood. Source of these receptors: a woman in her forties or fifties with acute or convalescent COVID-19.

The chain joins TRBV28 to TRBJ2-3; 11 nucleotides align to TRBD2. Germline V gene sequence: CDR1 MDHEN, CDR2 SYDVKM. V lost 3 bases to trimming and J lost 6 bases; unmatched junction nucleotides: 5. This CDR3 contains 15 residues. The CDR3 region is CASSFLAGGRDTQYF. In DNA, the CDR3 is TGTGCCAGCAGTTTCCTAGCGGGGGGCAGGGATACGCAGTATTTT.

This chain links TRBV18 with TRBJ2-3; 14 bases agree with TRBD2. The CDR3 contains 17 residues. Germline V gene lookup returns CDR1 KGHSH and CDR2 LQKENI. With 4 bases clipped from V and 6 bases from J, the junction kept 9 bases outside the gene matches. DNA of the CDR3: TGTGCCAGCTCACTACTGGGACTAGCGGGGGATTGGGATACGCAGTATTTT. It codes for CASSLLGLAGDWDTQYF. The entire variable domain, with the rest obtained from reference TRBV18 and TRBJ2-3, is as follows: NAGVMQNPRHLVRRRGQEARLRCSPMKGHSHVYWYRQLPEEGLKFMVYLQKENIIDESGMPKERFSAEFPKEGPSILRIQQVVRGDSAAYFCASSLLGLAGDWDTQYFGPGTRLTVL.

The chain joins TRBV3-1 (or the pseudogene TRBV3-2) to TRBJ1-2; tentatively, D is TRBD1 (6 bases). V lost 3 bases to trimming and J lost 4 bases, with 9 bases between them. CDR1 and CDR2 from the germline V gene are LGHDT and YNNKEL (reference sequence). The CDR3 contains 13 residues. In DNA form, the CDR3 reads TGTGCCAGCAGCCACGTCAGGGGCTATGGCTACACCTTC. This sequence encodes CASSHVRGYGYTF.

The V gene is TRBV27, the J gene TRBJ2-3; weak D call: TRBD2 (5 bases). CDR1 is MNHEY, CDR2 SMNVEV, per germline (reference sequence). The ends were cut back, 5 bases at V and 3 bases at J, with 9 bases in the middle. The CDR3 runs 13 residues. The CDR3 DNA reads as TGTGCCAGCAGTGAGGGCAGTACAGATACGCAGTATTTT. This encodes CASSEGSTDTQYF.

V and J are TRBV6-2 or TRBV6-3 and TRBJ1-1, with D possibly being TRBD1 (5 bases). The CDR3 is 14 residues long. Germline V lookup: CDR1 MNHEY, CDR2 SVGEGT. Trimming cost V 10 bases and J 4 bases, with 19 bases left between them. The CDR3 DNA follows: TGTGCCACCACCCCGGGGGGATGGACCACTGAAGCTTTCTTT. This gives the protein CATTPGGWTTEAFF.

V usage is TRBV7-3 and J usage is TRBJ1-2; D gene ambiguous. The CDR3 has 13 residues. Trimming removed 5 bases at V and 2 bases at J, with 9 bases between. Germline assignment: CDR1 SGHTA and CDR2 FQGTGA. CDR3: CASSETDNYGYTF. The CDR3 DNA follows: TGTGCCAGCAGCGAGACTGACAACTATGGCTACACCTTC. The variable domain in full, with the rest retrieved from reference TRBV7-3 and TRBJ1-2, is GAGVSQTPSNKVTEKGKYVELRCDPISGHTALYWYRQSLGQGPEFLIYFQGTGAADDSGLPNDRFFAVRPEGSVSTLKIQRTERGDSAVYLCASSETDNYGYTFGSGTRLTVV.

J is TRBJ2-7 and V is TRBV11-2, with TRBD1 as a possible D gene (6 bases). The CDR3 sequence is 17 residues long. Germline V lookup: CDR1 SGHAT, CDR2 FQNNGV. Trimming removed 8 bases at V and 1 base at J, with 24 bases between. The CDR3 region has the DNA TGTGCCAGCTCCGCGTGGCCCGGACAGACTCATTCCTACGAGCAGTACTTC. Protein sequence: CASSAWPGQTHSYEQYF.

CDR3 sequence: CASSPDSSGAAEQFF. CDR3 in DNA: TGTGCCAGCTCACCGGATTCTAGCGGGGCCGCTGAGCAGTTCTTC. The V gene is TRBV18, the J gene TRBJ2-1; 9 positions agree with TRBD2. Germline CDR1 KGHSH, CDR2 LQKENI. Trimming took 3 bases from V and 9 from J; bases not matched to a gene: 9. The CDR3 consists of 15 residues.

The V and J genes are TRBV7-5 and TRBJ2-7; the table's D call TRBD1 went unverified against the DNA. TRBV7-5 is given as a pseudogene. The CDR3 has 15 residues. CDR3 in DNA: TGTGTCAGAAGCTGGAAGGGGATACACACCTACGAGCAGTACTTC. Translation: CVRSWKGIHTYEQYF.

This clone was recorded a few times. V is TRBV2 and J is TRBJ1-3; tentatively, D is TRBD1 (5 bases). CDR1 is SNHLY and CDR2 is FYNNEI in the germline V gene. The CDR3 spans 14 residues. Trimming removed 6 bases from V and 4 bases from J, with 13 bases in between. This chain's CDR3 is CASRDTTAGNTIYF. CDR3 sequence (DNA): TGTGCCAGCAGAGATACGACAGCAGGAAACACCATATATTTT.

V gene TRBV5-4 combines with J gene TRBJ2-7, with D perhaps matching TRBD2 (6 bases). From germline, CDR1 is SGHNT and CDR2 YYREEE (reference sequence). This CDR3 spans 14 amino acids. Trimming took off 0 bases at V and 0 bases at J, with 7 bases between the two ends. CDR3 coding DNA: TGTGCCAGCAGCTTGGACGGGAGCTCCTACGAGCAGTACTTC. Protein sequence: CASSLDGSSYEQYF.

The chain employs TRBV27 and TRBJ2-2, with D tentatively TRBD1 (5 bases). Trimming pared 3 bases from V and 7 bases from J, leaving 12 bases between. Looked up from germline, CDR1 is MNHEY and CDR2 is SMNVEV (reference sequence). The CDR3 consists of 14 residues. The CDR3 DNA sequence: TGTGCCAGCAGTTTCAGGGCAGGGTTCGGGGAGCTGTTTTTT. As protein: CASSFRAGFGELFF.

V is TRBV6-5 and J is TRBJ2-3, with 14 bases fitting TRBD2. The CDR3 sequence is 13 residues long. Trimming cost V 10 bases and J 7 bases; bases outside gene matches: 4. CDR1 and CDR2 (germline): MNHEY, SVGAGI. CDR3 nucleotide sequence: TGTGCCACCGGGACTAGCGGGAGCTATACGCAGTATTTT. Its translation is CATGTSGSYTQYF.